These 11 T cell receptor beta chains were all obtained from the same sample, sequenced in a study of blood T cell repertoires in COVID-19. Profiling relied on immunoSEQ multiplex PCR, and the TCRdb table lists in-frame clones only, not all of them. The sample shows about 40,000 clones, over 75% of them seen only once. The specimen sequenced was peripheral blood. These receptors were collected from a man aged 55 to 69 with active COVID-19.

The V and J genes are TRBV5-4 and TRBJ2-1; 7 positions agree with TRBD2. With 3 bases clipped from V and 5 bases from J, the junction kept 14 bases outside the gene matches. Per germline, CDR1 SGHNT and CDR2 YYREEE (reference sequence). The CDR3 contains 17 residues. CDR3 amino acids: CASSSGTNREANNEQFF. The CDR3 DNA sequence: TGTGCCAGCAGCTCGGGAACTAACCGGGAGGCCAACAATGAGCAGTTCTTC.

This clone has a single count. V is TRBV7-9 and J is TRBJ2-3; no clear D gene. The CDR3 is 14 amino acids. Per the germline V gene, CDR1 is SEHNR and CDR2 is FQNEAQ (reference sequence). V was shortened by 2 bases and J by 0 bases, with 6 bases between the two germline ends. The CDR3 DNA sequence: TGTGCCAGCAGCTTATCGACTAGCACAGATACGCAGTATTTT. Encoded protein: CASSLSTSTDTQYF.

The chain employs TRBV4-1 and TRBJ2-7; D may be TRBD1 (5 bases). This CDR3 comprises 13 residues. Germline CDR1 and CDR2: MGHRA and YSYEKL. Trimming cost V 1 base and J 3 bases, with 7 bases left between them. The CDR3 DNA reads TGCGCCAGCAGCCAAGGAGGACACTACGAGCAGTACTTC. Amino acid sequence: CASSQGGHYEQYF.

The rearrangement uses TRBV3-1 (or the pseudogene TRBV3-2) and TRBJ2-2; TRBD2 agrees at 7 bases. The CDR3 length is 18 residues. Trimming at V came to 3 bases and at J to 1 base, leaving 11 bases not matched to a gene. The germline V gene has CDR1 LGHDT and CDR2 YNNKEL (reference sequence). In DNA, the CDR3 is TGTGCCAGCAGCCACGCCGACCTAGGGAGGGAGAACACCGGGGAGCTGTTTTTT. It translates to CASSHADLGRENTGELFF.

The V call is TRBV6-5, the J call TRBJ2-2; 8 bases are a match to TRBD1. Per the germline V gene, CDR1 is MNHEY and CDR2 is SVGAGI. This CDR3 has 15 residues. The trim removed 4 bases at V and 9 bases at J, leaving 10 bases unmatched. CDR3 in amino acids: CASSLGDRTDRELFF. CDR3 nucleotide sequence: TGTGCCAGCAGTTTGGGGGACAGGACCGACAGGGAGCTGTTTTTT.

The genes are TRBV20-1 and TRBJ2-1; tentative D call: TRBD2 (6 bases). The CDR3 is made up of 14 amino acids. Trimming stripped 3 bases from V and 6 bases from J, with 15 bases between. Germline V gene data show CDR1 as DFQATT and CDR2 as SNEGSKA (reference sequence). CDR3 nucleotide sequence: TGCAGTGCTAGTGGACGGGAGACCTCCAATGAGCAGTTCTTC. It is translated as CSASGRETSNEQFF.

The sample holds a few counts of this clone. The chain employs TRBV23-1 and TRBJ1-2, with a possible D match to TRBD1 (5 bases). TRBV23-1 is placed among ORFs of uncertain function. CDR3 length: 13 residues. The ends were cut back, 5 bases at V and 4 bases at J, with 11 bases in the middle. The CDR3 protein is CASSFRALYGYTF. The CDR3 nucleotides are TGCGCCAGCAGTTTCAGGGCGCTCTATGGCTACACCTTC.

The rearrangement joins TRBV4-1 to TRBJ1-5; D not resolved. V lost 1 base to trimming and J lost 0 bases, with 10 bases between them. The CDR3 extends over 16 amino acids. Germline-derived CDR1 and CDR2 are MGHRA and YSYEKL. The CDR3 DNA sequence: TGCGCCAGCAGCCAAGGAGACAACCATAGCAATCAGCCCCAGCATTTT. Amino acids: CASSQGDNHSNQPQHF.

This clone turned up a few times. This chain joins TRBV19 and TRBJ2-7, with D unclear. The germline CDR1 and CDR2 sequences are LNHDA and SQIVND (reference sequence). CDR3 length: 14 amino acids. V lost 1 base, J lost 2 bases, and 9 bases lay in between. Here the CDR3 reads CASSIAGGAYEQYF. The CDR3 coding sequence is TGTGCCAGTAGTATAGCGGGTGGAGCCTACGAGCAGTACTTC.

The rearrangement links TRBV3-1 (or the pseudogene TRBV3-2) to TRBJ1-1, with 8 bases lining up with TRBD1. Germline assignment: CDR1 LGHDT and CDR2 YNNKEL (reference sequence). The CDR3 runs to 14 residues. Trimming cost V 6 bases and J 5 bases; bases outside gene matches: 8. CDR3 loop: CASRSDRGRTEAFF. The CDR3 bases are TGTGCCAGCAGATCCGACAGGGGTCGAACTGAAGCTTTCTTT.

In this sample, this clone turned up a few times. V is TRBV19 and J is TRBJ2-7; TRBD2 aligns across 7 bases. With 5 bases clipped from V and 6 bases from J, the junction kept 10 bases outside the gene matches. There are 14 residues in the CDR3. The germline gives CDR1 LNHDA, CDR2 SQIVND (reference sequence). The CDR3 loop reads CASSSAGVFGEQYF. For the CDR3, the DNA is TGTGCCAGTAGTTCTGCGGGAGTATTCGGCGAGCAGTACTTC.